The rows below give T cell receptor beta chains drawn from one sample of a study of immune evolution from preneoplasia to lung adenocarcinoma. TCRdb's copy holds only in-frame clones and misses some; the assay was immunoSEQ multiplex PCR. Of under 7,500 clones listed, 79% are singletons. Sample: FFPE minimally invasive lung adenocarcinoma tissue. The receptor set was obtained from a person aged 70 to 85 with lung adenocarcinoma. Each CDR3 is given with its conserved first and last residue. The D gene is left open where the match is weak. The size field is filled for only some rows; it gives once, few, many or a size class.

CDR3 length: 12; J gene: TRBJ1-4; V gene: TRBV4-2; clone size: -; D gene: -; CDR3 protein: CASRGYSEKLFF; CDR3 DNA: TGTGCCAGCAGAGGCTACAGTGAAAAACTGTTTTTT
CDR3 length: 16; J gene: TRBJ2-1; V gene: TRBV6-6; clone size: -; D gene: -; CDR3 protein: CASSNRGGRAGDEQFF; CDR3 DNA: TGTGCCAGCAGCAACCGAGGGGGGAGGGCCGGGGATGAGCAGTTCTTC
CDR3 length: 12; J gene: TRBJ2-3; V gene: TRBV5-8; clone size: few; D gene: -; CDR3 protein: CAGTRGTDTQYF; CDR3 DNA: TGTGCCGGGACCCGGGGCACAGATACGCAGTATTTT
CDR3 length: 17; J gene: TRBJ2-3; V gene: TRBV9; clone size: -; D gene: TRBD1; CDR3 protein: CASSPRQGQGSTDTQYF; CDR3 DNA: TGTGCCAGCAGCCCCCGACAGGGGCAGGGTAGCACAGATACGCAGTATTTT
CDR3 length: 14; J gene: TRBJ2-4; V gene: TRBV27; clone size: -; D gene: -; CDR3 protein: CASSAEIAKNIQYF; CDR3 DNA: TGTGCCAGCAGTGCGGAGATAGCCAAAAACATTCAGTACTTC
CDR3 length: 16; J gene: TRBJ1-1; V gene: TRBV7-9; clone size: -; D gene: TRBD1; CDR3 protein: CASSLFGTGAATEAFF; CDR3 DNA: TGTGCCAGCAGCTTATTCGGGACAGGGGCGGCCACTGAAGCTTTCTTT
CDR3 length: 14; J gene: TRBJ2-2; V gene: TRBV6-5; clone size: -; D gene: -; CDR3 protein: CASRRAGDTGELFF; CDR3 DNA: TGTGCCAGCAGGCGGGCCGGAGACACCGGGGAGCTGTTTTTT
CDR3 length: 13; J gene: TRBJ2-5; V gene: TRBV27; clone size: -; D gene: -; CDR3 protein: CASRRQGGETQYF; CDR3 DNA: TGTGCCAGCAGGAGACAGGGAGGAGAGACCCAGTACTTC
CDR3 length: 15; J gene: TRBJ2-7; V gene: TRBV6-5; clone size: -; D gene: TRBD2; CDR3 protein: CASSIGTSGAAEQYF; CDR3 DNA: TGTGCCAGCAGTATCGGGACTAGCGGAGCCGCCGAGCAGTACTTC
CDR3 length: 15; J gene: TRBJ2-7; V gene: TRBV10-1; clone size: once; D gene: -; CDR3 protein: CASSELGSLSGEQYF; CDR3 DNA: TGCGCCAGCAGTGAGCTCGGCAGCCTTTCCGGCGAGCAGTACTTC
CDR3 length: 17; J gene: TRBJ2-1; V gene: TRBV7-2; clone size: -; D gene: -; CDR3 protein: CASSSLVGRGTYNEQFF; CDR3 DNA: TGTGCCAGCAGCTCCTTAGTGGGCCGGGGGACCTACAATGAGCAGTTCTTC
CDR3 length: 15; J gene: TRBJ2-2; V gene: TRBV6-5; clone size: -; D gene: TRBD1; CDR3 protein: CASGTGQGNTGELFF; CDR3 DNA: TGTGCCAGCGGAACCGGACAGGGGAACACCGGGGAGCTGTTTTTT
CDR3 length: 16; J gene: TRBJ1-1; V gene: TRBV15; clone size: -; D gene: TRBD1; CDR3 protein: CATSRPPGQGGTEAFF; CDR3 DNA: TGTGCCACCAGCAGGCCCCCGGGACAGGGAGGCACTGAAGCTTTCTTT
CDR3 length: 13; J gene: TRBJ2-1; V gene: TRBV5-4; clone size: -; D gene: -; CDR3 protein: CASSFRSGNEQFF; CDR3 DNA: TGTGCCAGCAGCTTCCGAAGCGGCAATGAGCAGTTCTTC
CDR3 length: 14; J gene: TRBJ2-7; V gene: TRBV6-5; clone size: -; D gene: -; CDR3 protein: CASSSDWSSYEQYF; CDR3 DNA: TGTGCCAGCAGTTCGGACTGGAGCTCCTACGAGCAGTACTTC
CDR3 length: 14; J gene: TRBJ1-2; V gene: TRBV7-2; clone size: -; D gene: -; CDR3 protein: CASSPRQPLYGYTF; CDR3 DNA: TGTGCCAGCAGCCCAAGACAGCCACTCTATGGCTACACCTTC
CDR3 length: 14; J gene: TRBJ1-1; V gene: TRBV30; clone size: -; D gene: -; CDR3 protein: CAWARGLGATEAFF; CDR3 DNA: TGTGCCTGGGCCCGGGGGCTGGGGGCCACTGAAGCTTTCTTT
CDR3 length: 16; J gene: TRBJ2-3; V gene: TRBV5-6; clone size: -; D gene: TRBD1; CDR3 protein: CASTPPRARGTDTQYF; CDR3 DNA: TGTGCCAGCACTCCCCCTCGGGCCAGGGGGACAGATACGCAGTATTTT
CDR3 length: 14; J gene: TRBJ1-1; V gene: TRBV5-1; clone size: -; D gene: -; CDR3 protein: CASSPAGLAPGAFF; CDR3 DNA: TGCGCCAGCAGCCCGGCAGGTCTGGCTCCAGGTGCTTTCTTT
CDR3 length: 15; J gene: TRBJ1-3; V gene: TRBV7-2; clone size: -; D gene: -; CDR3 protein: CASTSMTVYGNTIYF; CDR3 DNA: TGTGCCAGCACCTCCATGACAGTTTATGGAAACACCATATATTTT
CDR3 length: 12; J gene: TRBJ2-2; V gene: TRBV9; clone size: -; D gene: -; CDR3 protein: CASSGDTGELFF; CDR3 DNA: TGTGCCAGCAGCGGAGACACCGGGGAGCTGTTTTTT
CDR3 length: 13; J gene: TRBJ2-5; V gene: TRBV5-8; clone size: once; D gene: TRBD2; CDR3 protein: CASRRLAGQTQYF; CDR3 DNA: TGTGCCAGCAGAAGACTAGCGGGGCAGACCCAGTACTTC
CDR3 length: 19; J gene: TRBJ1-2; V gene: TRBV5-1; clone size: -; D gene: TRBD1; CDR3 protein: CASSLGPGTGYRPNYGYTF; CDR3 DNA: TGCGCCAGCAGCTTGGGTCCCGGGACAGGCTACCGGCCAAACTATGGCTACACCTTC
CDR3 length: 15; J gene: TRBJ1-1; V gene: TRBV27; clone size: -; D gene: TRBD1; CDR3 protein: CASRAQGALNTEAFF; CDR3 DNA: TGTGCCAGCAGAGCTCAGGGGGCCCTGAACACTGAAGCTTTCTTT
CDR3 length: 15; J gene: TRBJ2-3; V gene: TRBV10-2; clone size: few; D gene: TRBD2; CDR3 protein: CASSGEGLSTDTQYF; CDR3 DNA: TGCGCCAGCAGTGGGGAGGGACTAAGCACAGATACGCAGTATTTT
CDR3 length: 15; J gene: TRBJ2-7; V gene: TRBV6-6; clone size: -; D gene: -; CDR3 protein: CASSYPLQVSYEQYF; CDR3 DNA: TGTGCCAGCAGTTACCCTCTACAGGTTTCCTACGAGCAGTACTTC
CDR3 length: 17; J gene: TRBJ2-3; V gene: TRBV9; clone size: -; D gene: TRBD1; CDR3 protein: CASSPYGQGDSTDTQYF; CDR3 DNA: TGTGCCAGCAGCCCTTACGGACAGGGGGATAGCACAGATACGCAGTATTTT
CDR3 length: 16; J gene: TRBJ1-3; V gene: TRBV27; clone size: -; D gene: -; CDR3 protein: CASRPGGAPSGNTIYF; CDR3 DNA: TGTGCCAGCAGACCGGGGGGGGCCCCCTCTGGAAACACCATATATTTT
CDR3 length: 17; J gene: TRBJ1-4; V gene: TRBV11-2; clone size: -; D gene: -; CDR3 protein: CASSLETYSPLNEKLFF; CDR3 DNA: TGTGCCAGCAGCTTAGAGACCTACAGTCCTCTTAATGAAAAACTGTTTTTT
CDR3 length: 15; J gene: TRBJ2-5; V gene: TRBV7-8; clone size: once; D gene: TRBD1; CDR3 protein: CASSDDDRGQETQYF; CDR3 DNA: TGTGCCAGCAGCGACGACGACAGGGGTCAAGAGACCCAGTACTTC
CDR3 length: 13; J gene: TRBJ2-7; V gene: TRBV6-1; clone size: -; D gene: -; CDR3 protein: CASNRLRHHEQYF; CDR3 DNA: TGTGCCAGCAATCGATTGCGGCACCACGAGCAGTACTTC
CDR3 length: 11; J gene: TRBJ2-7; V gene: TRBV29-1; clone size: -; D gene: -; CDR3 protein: CSVDNHYEQYF; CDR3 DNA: TGCAGCGTAGACAATCACTACGAGCAGTACTTC